The sequence of this TCR beta chain was determined in a study of blood T cell repertoires in COVID-19. Germline V gene sequence: CDR1 ENHRY, CDR2 SYGVKD. The V end lost 6 bases, the J end lost 13 bases, and 19 bases lay between the germline ends. The CDR3 runs to 13 residues. The protocol was immunoSEQ multiplex PCR, while the TCRdb copy is restricted to in-frame clones and leaves out a portion. This sample yields 80,000 to 90,000 clones, of which approximately 85% are seen a single time; just over 3% belongs to the top ten. V gene TRBV10-3 combines with J gene TRBJ1-5; TRBD1 might be the D (5 bases). This TCR was recovered from a woman older than 75 with COVID-19, enrolled during active disease. Sequencing input: peripheral blood. The CDR3 DNA follows: TGTGCCATCAGCCAATGGGGGGACGAGTCTCAGCATTTT. Translated: CAISQWGDESQHF.